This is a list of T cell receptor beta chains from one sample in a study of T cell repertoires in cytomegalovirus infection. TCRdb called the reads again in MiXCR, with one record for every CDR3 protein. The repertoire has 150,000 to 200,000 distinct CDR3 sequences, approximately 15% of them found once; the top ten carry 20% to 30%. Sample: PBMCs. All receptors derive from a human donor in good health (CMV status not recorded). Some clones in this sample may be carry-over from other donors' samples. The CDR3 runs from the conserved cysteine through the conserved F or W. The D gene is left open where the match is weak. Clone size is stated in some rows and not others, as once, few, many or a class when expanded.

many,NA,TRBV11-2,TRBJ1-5,TGTGCCAGCAGCTTAGATCGAAATCAGCCCCAGCATTTT,CASSLDRNQPQHF
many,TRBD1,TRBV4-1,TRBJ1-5,TGCGCCAGCAGCCCAGGACAGGGAGCGGGTCAGCCCCAGCATTTT,CASSPGQGAGQPQHF
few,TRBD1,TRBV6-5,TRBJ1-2,TGTGCCAGCAAAGAACCGGGACAGACATATGGCTACACCTTC,CASKEPGQTYGYTF
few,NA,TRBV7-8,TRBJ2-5,TGTGCCAGCAGCTTAGTCCGGGGGCGCGGGGAGACCCAGTACTTC,CASSLVRGRGETQYF
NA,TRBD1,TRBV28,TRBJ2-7,TGTGCCAGCAGCTACCCCCGGGACAGGGGGGGAAACGAGCAGTACTTC,CASSYPRDRGGNEQYF
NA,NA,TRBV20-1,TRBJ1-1,TGCAGTGCTAGAATGGCTTCCATGAACACTGAAGCTTTCTTT,CSARMASMNTEAFF
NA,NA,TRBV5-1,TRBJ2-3,TGCGCCAGCATGTACAGTGATCGGTCCGATACGCAGTATTTT,CASMYSDRSDTQYF
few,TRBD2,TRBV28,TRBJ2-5,TGTGCCAGCAGTCTCGGGACTAGCGGGAGGGCAACGGAGACCCAGTACTTC,CASSLGTSGRATETQYF
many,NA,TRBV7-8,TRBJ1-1,TGTGCCAGCAGCCCCCTGATAAGAACCGCTGAAGCTTTCTTT,CASSPLIRTAEAFF
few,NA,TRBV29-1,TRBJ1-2,TGCAGCGTTGACACCCACTATGGCTACACCTTC,CSVDTHYGYTF
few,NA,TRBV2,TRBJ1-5,TGTGCCAGCAGTGAATCTTGGAATCAGCCCCAGCATTTT,CASSESWNQPQHF
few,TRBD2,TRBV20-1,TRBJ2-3,TGCAGCGGGACTAGCGGGACGGTCCGCACAGATACGCAGTATTTT,CSGTSGTVRTDTQYF
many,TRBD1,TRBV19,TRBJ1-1,TGTGCCAGTAGTCACCCAGGGACAGGCGTCATGAACACTGAAGCTTTCTTT,CASSHPGTGVMNTEAFF
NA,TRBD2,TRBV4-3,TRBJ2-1,TGCGCCAGCAGCCCGTTCCTTGGACTAGCGGGAGGGGGCTACAATGAGCAGTTCTTC,CASSPFLGLAGGGYNEQFF
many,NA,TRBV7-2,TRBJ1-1,TGTGCCAGCAGCTCCCAATTGAACACTGAAGCTTTCTTT,CASSSQLNTEAFF
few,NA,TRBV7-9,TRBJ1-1,TGTGCCAGCAGCTTAACGGCCACTGAAGCTTTCTTT,CASSLTATEAFF
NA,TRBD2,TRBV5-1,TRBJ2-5,TGCGCCAGCAGCTTGGACTTCGGGAGGCAAGAGACCCAGTACTTC,CASSLDFGRQETQYF
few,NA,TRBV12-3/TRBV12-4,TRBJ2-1,TGTGCCAGCAGTAAGGACACCCCTAGGCGGGATGAGCAGTTCTTC,CASSKDTPRRDEQFF
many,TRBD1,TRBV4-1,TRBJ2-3,TGCGCCAGCAGCCTCTCCGGGACAGGGGACTTCGCAGATACGCAGTATTTT,CASSLSGTGDFADTQYF
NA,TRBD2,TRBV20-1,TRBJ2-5,TGCAGTGCTTACGCGGGGGGGCGAGAGACCCAGTACTTC,CSAYAGGRETQYF
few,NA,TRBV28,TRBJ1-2,TGTGCCAGCAGGATCGACAGTGTAAACGGCGGCTACACCTTC,CASRIDSVNGGYTF
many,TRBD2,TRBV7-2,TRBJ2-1,TGTGCCAGCAGCCCGCGACTAGCGGGAGTCCCGAGTAGCAACAATGAGCAGTTCTTC,CASSPRLAGVPSSNNEQFF
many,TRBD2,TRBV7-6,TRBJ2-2,TGTGCCAGCAGCTTCGGGAGGACCGGGGAGCTGTTTTTT,CASSFGRTGELFF
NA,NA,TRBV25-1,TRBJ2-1,TGTGCCAGTGCCGGGACTGGGTACAATGAGCAGTTCTTC,CASAGTGYNEQFF
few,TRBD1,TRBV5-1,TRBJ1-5,TGCGCCAGCAGCGTTACAGGGGGCTTCGATCAGCCCCAGCATTTT,CASSVTGGFDQPQHF
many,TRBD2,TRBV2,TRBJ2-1,TGTGCCAGCATCCCCATGGGTTCTAGCGGGGTAAGCTCCTACAATGAGCAGTTCTTC,CASIPMGSSGVSSYNEQFF
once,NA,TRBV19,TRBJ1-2,TGTGCCAGTAGTCCGCGACACTATGGCTACACCTTC,CASSPRHYGYTF
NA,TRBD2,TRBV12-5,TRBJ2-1,TGTGCTAGTGGTTTTCTCTGGCGGGGGGTTTTCAATGAGCAGTTCTTC,CASGFLWRGVFNEQFF
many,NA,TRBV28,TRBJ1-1,TGTGCCAGCAGTTTACTTGGCAGCCTCAGTGAAGCTTTCTTT,CASSLLGSLSEAFF
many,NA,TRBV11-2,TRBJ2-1,TGTGCCAGCCGACATGGTGGAGTGGACAATGAGCAGTTCTTC,CASRHGGVDNEQFF
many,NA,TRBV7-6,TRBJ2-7,TGTGCCAGCAGCAGGGGGAACTCCTACGAGCAGTACTTC,CASSRGNSYEQYF
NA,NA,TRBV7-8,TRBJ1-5,TGTGCCAGCAGACAAGGGACACGGGGGAGAGGGGAGAGCAATCAGCCCCAGCATTTT,CASRQGTRGRGESNQPQHF
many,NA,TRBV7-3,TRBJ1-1,TGTGCCAGCAGCCAGCAGGTGAACACTGAAGCTTTCTTT,CASSQQVNTEAFF
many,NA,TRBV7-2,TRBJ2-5,TGTGCCAGCAGCTTAGGAGGGAGGAATGAAGAGACCCAGTACTTC,CASSLGGRNEETQYF
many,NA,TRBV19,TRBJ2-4,TGTGCCAGTACCCAAATAGGGGAGAAAAACATTCAGTACTTC,CASTQIGEKNIQYF
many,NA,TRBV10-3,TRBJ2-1,TGTGCCATCAGTGAGTCAAGTGAGCAGTTCTTC,CAISESSEQFF
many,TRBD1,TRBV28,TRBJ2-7,TGTGCCAGCACCCCCGGGACAGGGGATTACGAGCAGTACTTC,CASTPGTGDYEQYF
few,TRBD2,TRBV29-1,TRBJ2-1,TGCAGCGTTGAGGGACTAGCGGGAAGGAGGGCCTACAATGAGCAGTTCTTC,CSVEGLAGRRAYNEQFF
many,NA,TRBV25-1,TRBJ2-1,TGTGCCAGCAGTGTTGGCTCCTACAATGAGCAGTTCTTC,CASSVGSYNEQFF
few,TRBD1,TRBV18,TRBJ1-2,TGTGCCAGCTCACCCCGGGACAGGAGTAACTCAGCTAACTATGGCTACACCTTC,CASSPRDRSNSANYGYTF
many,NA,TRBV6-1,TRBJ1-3,TGTGCCAGCAGGGCAGCAAGTGGAAACACCATATATTTT,CASRAASGNTIYF
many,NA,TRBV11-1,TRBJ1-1,TGTGCCAGCAGCCGGGGACAGAACACTGAAGCTTTCTTT,CASSRGQNTEAFF
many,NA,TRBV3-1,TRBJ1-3,TGTGCCAGCAGCCAACGCCCGGACTCTGGAAACACCATATATTTT,CASSQRPDSGNTIYF
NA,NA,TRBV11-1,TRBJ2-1,TGTGCCAGCAGCCCGGACTACGCGCAGTTCTTC,CASSPDYAQFF
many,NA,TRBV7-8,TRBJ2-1,TGTGCCAGCAGCACCCTGTGGGCCCTAGGTAATGAGCAGTTCTTC,CASSTLWALGNEQFF
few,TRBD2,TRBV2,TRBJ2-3,TGTGCCACGATCTTTTCGGGGGGGGAGACAGATACGCAGTATTTT,CATIFSGGETDTQYF
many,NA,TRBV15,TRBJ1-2,TGTGCCACCAGCAGCCGAGGACAGCGGAACTATGGCTACACCTTC,CATSSRGQRNYGYTF
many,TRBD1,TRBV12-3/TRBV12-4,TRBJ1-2,TGTGCCAGCAGTTTGGGAACCGGGACAGTCTATGGCTACACCTTC,CASSLGTGTVYGYTF
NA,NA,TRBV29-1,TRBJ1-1,TGCAGCGTCGTCTCGACGAACACTGAAGCTTTCTTT,CSVVSTNTEAFF
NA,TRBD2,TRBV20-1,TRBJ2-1,TGCAGTGCCATAGACGGTGGAGCGGGGTTCCAATACAATGAGCAGTTCTTC,CSAIDGGAGFQYNEQFF
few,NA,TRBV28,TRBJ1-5,TGTGCCAGCAGTCCTAGCGGCAGGGATAGCAATCAGCCCCAGCATTTT,CASSPSGRDSNQPQHF
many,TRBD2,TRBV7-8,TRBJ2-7,TGTGCCAGCACCATTGGGGGCGGGAGGGCCTGGGAGCAGTACTTC,CASTIGGGRAWEQYF